These 12 T cell receptor beta chains originate from one sample sequenced in a study of OX40 agonist ivuxolimab in advanced cancers. Only in-frame clones appear in the TCRdb table, and some are missing; sequencing was by immunoSEQ multiplex PCR. The sample has about 17,000 clones, around 80% seen once. The sample was CD4+ or CD8+ T cells sorted from blood, taken in a trial of the OX40 agonist ivuxolimab. The receptors shown here come from an adult with an advanced solid tumor such as melanoma, head and neck, liver or kidney cancer.

This clone has only a few counts. This chain links TRBV9 with TRBJ2-7; 8 nucleotides line up with TRBD2. V lost 0 bases and J lost 6; bases outside the gene matches: 5. The CDR3 runs 14 residues. Germline V CDR1 and CDR2: SGDLS, YYNGEE. This CDR3 reads CASSVGSGSREQYF. CDR3 sequence (DNA): TGTGCCAGCAGCGTAGGGAGCGGGAGCCGCGAGCAGTACTTC.

The J gene is TRBJ1-1, the V gene TRBV5-4; the D is unclear. Germline assignment: CDR1 SGHNT and CDR2 YYREEE (reference sequence). The germline V and J ends were trimmed by 1 base and 4 bases, with 20 bases remaining between them. The CDR3 has 17 amino acids. The CDR3 is CASSLLGSSKDFTEAFF. The CDR3 DNA reads as TGTGCCAGCAGCTTGCTCGGGAGTTCCAAGGATTTCACTGAAGCTTTCTTT.

The chain links TRBV6-5 to TRBJ1-1; D remains ambiguous. The length of the CDR3 is 10 residues. Trimming left V 6 bases short and J 7 bases short, with 6 bases between. Germline V gene data show CDR1 as MNHEY and CDR2 as SVGAGI. CDR3 amino acids: CASRGGEAFF. The CDR3 DNA reads TGTGCCAGCAGGGGCGGTGAAGCTTTCTTT.

This CDR3 reads CAGVSRGGDFDNEQFF. In nucleotides, the CDR3 is TGTGCCGGGGTGAGCCGTGGCGGGGACTTTGACAATGAGCAGTTCTTC. This sequence joins TRBV19 and TRBJ2-1; a possible D gene is TRBD2 (6 bases). The CDR3 sequence is 16 residues long. Trimming removed 11 bases from V and 5 bases from J, with 25 bases in between. Germline loops: CDR1 LNHDA, CDR2 SQIVND (reference sequence).

The rearrangement joins TRBV6-5 to TRBJ1-3, with 8 bases lining up with TRBD1. V shed 5 bases and J 8 bases; nucleotides not matched to a gene: 2. The germline CDR1 and CDR2 sequences are MNHEY and SVGAGI. The CDR3 covers 12 residues. CDR3 amino acids: CASSPDRDTIYF. For the CDR3, the DNA is TGTGCCAGCAGTCCGGACAGGGACACCATATATTTT.

Details on this clone: A junction boundary mismatches the germline segment, possibly from a read error. The V gene is TRBV5-1, the J gene TRBJ2-7, with D maybe TRBD1 (6 bases). This CDR3 is built from 15 residues. Germline V CDR1 and CDR2: SGHRS, YFSETQ. The CDR3 coding sequence is TGTGCCAGCAGCTTGAAGGACAGAGGGGACTACGAGCAGTACTTC. Residues: CASSLKDRGDYEQYF.

This clone has just one count. This chain connects TRBV7-9 to TRBJ2-3; no definite D call. V was trimmed by 5 bases and J by 2 bases, leaving 5 bases between them. This CDR3 is 12 amino acids long. Germline V gene lookup returns CDR1 SEHNR and CDR2 FQNEAQ (reference sequence). DNA of the CDR3: TGTGCCAGCAGCGTAAACACAGATACGCAGTATTTT. It encodes CASSVNTDTQYF.

By frequency in the sample, this clone is medium-sized. The gene calls are TRBV19 and TRBJ2-2; 7 bases match TRBD2. CDR1 LNHDA and CDR2 SQIVND come from the germline V gene (reference sequence). Losses at the gene ends were 6 bases for V and 7 bases for J; bases not matched to a gene: 11. CDR3 length: 15 amino acids. CDR3 protein: CASSPRGFQSGELFF. The CDR3 region has the DNA TGTGCCAGTAGCCCGCGGGGGTTTCAGAGCGGGGAGCTGTTTTTT.

This clone was found a few times. The gene calls are TRBV27 and TRBJ2-7; D not resolved. In germline, CDR1 is MNHEY, CDR2 SMNVEV (reference sequence). The germline V and J ends were trimmed by 2 bases and 3 bases, with 11 bases remaining between them. The CDR3 loop spans 14 amino acids. CDR3 nucleotide sequence: TGTGCCAGCAGTTTAGGCGGAGAGTACTACGAGCAGTACTTC. Translated, it gives CASSLGGEYYEQYF.

The chain uses TRBV15 and TRBJ1-5; maybe TRBD1 (5 bases). This CDR3 region has 14 residues. Trimming cost V 3 bases and J 7 bases, with 13 bases left between them. Germline V gene sequence: CDR1 LNHNV, CDR2 YYDKDF (reference sequence). CDR3 DNA: TGTGCCACCAGCAGGTCCATGGGGGGGCAGCCCCAGCATTTT. This gives the protein CATSRSMGGQPQHF.

The V and J genes are TRBV9 and TRBJ2-1, with 8 bases fitting TRBD2. This CDR3 spans 15 amino acids. Germline CDR1 and CDR2: SGDLS and YYNGEE. The V gene end was trimmed by 2 bases and the J gene end by 4 bases; junction bases not matched to a gene: 5. The CDR3 bases are TGTGCCAGCAGCGTGCGGGGGGAGGGATACAATGAGCAGTTCTTC. It encodes CASSVRGEGYNEQFF.

The V gene is TRBV19, the J gene TRBJ2-3; D is unclear. From germline, CDR1 is LNHDA and CDR2 SQIVND (reference sequence). This CDR3 comprises 13 residues. The V and J ends lost 5 bases and 2 bases respectively, with 8 bases between them. This CDR3 is CASSSIHTDTQYF. Written as DNA, the CDR3 is TGTGCCAGTAGTTCAATACACACAGATACGCAGTATTTT.